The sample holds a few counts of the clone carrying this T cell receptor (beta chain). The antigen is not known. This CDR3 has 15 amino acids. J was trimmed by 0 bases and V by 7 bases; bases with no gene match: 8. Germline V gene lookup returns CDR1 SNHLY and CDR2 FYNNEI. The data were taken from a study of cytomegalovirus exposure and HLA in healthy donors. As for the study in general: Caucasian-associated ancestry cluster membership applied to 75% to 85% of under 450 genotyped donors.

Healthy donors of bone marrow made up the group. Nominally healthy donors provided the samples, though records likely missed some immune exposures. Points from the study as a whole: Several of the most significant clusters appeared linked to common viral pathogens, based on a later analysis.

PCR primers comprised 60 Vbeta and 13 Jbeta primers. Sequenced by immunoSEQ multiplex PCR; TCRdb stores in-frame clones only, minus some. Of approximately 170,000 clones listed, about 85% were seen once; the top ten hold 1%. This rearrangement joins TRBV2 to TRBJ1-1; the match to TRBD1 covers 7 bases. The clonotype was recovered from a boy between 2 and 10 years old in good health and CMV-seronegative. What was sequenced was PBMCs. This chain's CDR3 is CASTQQGPMNTEAFF. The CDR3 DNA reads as TGTGCCAGCACCCAACAGGGGCCGATGAACACTGAAGCTTTCTTT. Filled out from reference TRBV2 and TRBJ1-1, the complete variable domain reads EPEVTQTPSHQVTQMGQEVILRCVPISNHLYFYWYRQILGQKVEFLVSFYNNEISEKSEIFDDQFSVERPDGSNFTLKIRSTKLEDSAMYFCASTQQGPMNTEAFFGQGTRLTVV.